In this sample, the clone carrying this T cell receptor (beta chain) turned up many times. Its antigen is not identified. This record belongs to a study of response to subunit inactivated influenza vaccine. Regarding the study as a whole: Authors suggested each seasonal flu vaccination may recruit only limited numbers of new T cells.

V was pared by 3 bases and J by 7 bases, with 7 bases of the junction left unmatched. Germline assignment: CDR1 SNHLY and CDR2 FYNNEI. The CDR3 sequence is 15 residues long. TCRdb reprocessed the RT-PCR reads with MiXCR, giving one entry per CDR3 protein. The table includes 800,000 or so distinct CDR3 sequences, roughly 20% detected once. This rearrangement joins TRBV2 to TRBJ2-1; 9 bases fit TRBD2. Specimen: PBMCs from blood, collected 5 days after vaccination. The receptor was isolated from a man aged 50-60 years who received an inactivated influenza vaccine. This CDR3 reads CASSEGTSRVNEQFF. CDR3 coding DNA: TGTGCCAGCAGTGAGGGGACTAGCCGTGTGAATGAGCAGTTCTTC.